Following are 21 T cell receptor beta chains from one sample sequenced in a study of cytomegalovirus exposure and HLA in healthy donors. PCR used 60 Vbeta primers and 13 Jbeta primers. Method: immunoSEQ multiplex PCR; TCRdb's copy keeps in-frame clones and lacks some. The sample has around 180,000 clones, roughly 84% seen once. The sequencing input was PBMCs. The receptors stem from a girl aged 2-10 years in good health and CMV-seropositive.

The V gene is TRBV13, the J gene TRBJ2-1; 10 bases are shared with TRBD2. Germline CDR1 PRHDT, CDR2 FYEKMQ (reference sequence). The V and J ends lost 4 bases and 5 bases, in that order; junction bases with no gene match: 14. The CDR3 runs 18 residues. This CDR3 is CASSSTRPSGRGDNEQFF. The CDR3 DNA reads TGTGCCAGCAGCTCCACCCGCCCCAGCGGGAGGGGGGACAATGAGCAGTTCTTC.

The chain recombines TRBV30 with TRBJ1-4; possibly TRBD1 for D (6 bases). The length of the CDR3 is 15 residues. Per germline, CDR1 GTSNPN and CDR2 SVGIG (reference sequence). The V end lost 2 bases, the J end lost 5 bases, and 15 bases lay between the germline ends. The DNA of the CDR3 is TGTGCCTGGAGTAGGGCCGGGACACTAAATGAAAAACTGTTTTTT. Translating it yields CAWSRAGTLNEKLFF.

This chain connects TRBV4-1 to TRBJ1-2; the match to TRBD1 covers 7 bases. Germline V lookup: CDR1 MGHRA, CDR2 YSYEKL. V shed 5 bases, J shed 3 bases, and the junction held 6 bases outside the gene matches. The CDR3 sequence is 14 residues long. For the CDR3, the DNA is TGCGCCAGCAGCTTTAGGACAGGCGACTATGGCTACACCTTC. Its translation is CASSFRTGDYGYTF.

This chain links TRBV5-1 with TRBJ1-1; D is ambiguous. This CDR3 region has 13 residues. V lost 0 bases to trimming and J lost 10 bases, with 13 bases between them. The germline V gene encodes CDR1 SGHRS and CDR2 YFSETQ. This CDR3 is CASSLVPGSPAFF. CDR3 bases: TGCGCCAGCAGCTTGGTCCCCGGGTCCCCAGCTTTCTTT.

The rearrangement links TRBV29-1 to TRBJ2-3, with TRBD2 identical over 11 bases. The CDR3 consists of 14 residues. V shed 3 bases, J shed 3 bases, and the junction held 2 bases outside the gene matches. Germline-derived CDR1 and CDR2 are SQVTM and ANQGSEA. In DNA form, the CDR3 reads TGCAGCGTTGATGGGACTAGCGGTACAGATACGCAGTATTTT. This encodes CSVDGTSGTDTQYF.

The V and J genes are TRBV27 and TRBJ1-1, with D uncertain. The CDR3 has 15 residues. The V end was cut by 0 bases, the J end by 6 bases, with 14 bases between. The germline V gene encodes CDR1 MNHEY and CDR2 SMNVEV (reference sequence). CDR3 coding DNA: TGTGCCAGCAGTTTATCCGTTACAGTTAATTCTGAAGCTTTCTTT. Amino acid sequence: CASSLSVTVNSEAFF.

This chain links TRBV2 with TRBJ1-1, with 7 bases aligning to TRBD1. V trimming: 8 bases; J trimming: 7 bases; junction bases outside the gene matches: 10. The CDR3 is 13 amino acids. The V gene's germline CDR1 is SNHLY and CDR2 FYNNEI. For the CDR3, the DNA is TGTGCCAGCGGCGCGGACAGGCTGGTTGAAGCTTTCTTT. It translates to CASGADRLVEAFF.

The chain joins TRBV5-4 to TRBJ2-7; 10 bases map to TRBD1. The CDR3 spans 15 residues. Looked up from germline, CDR1 is SGHNT and CDR2 is YYREEE (reference sequence). The V segment lost 4 bases and the J segment 4 bases; nucleotides outside the gene matches: 8. CDR3 bases: TGTGCCAGCAGCACAGGACAGGGGGGTGTTTACGAGCAGTACTTC. It specifies CASSTGQGGVYEQYF.

The rearrangement joins TRBV6-6 to TRBJ2-2; 7 bases align to TRBD1. This CDR3 has 15 amino acids. Trimming cost V 6 bases and J 6 bases; bases outside gene matches: 10. The germline V gene encodes CDR1 MNHNY and CDR2 SVGAGI (reference sequence). The CDR3 coding sequence is TGTGCCAGCAGGCCCAGGAGGCAGGGGGCCGGGGAGCTGTTTTTT. Amino acid sequence: CASRPRRQGAGELFF.

V gene TRBV7-6 combines with J gene TRBJ2-5; 8 positions match TRBD1. The CDR3 is 13 residues long. CDR1 SGHVS and CDR2 FNYEAQ come from the germline V gene. Trimming cost V 5 bases and J 5 bases; bases outside gene matches: 4. DNA for the CDR3: TGTGCCAGCAGCCCGACAGGGGTCGAGACCCAGTACTTC. Translating it yields CASSPTGVETQYF.

This rearrangement joins TRBV9 to TRBJ1-2; 12 bases are a match to TRBD1. Losses at the gene ends were 2 bases for V and 6 bases for J; bases not matched to a gene: 11. Germline CDR1 is SGDLS and CDR2 is YYNGEE. The CDR3 has 17 residues. The CDR3 loop is CASSVAGTGGEKDGYTF. CDR3 bases: TGTGCCAGCAGCGTGGCCGGGACAGGGGGCGAGAAGGATGGCTACACCTTC.

This chain joins TRBV6-5 and TRBJ1-2; D unclear. V was shortened by 0 bases and J by 5 bases, with 10 bases between the two germline ends. CDR1 MNHEY and CDR2 SVGAGI come from the germline V gene. There are 14 residues in the CDR3. The CDR3 sequence is CASSYSRTAYGYTF. The DNA for the CDR3 is TGTGCCAGCAGTTACTCGCGGACTGCTTATGGCTACACCTTC.

This sequence joins TRBV5-4 and TRBJ2-3; 7 bases fit TRBD2. This CDR3 has 14 amino acids. The V gene end was trimmed by 3 bases and the J gene end by 4 bases; junction bases not matched to a gene: 5. CDR1 and CDR2 (germline): SGHNT, YYREEE (reference sequence). The CDR3 sequence: CASSSQTSPDTQYF. In DNA form, the CDR3 reads TGTGCCAGCAGCTCCCAGACTAGCCCAGATACGCAGTATTTT.

V and J are TRBV10-1 and TRBJ2-1, with D possibly being TRBD1 (6 bases). The V gene's germline CDR1 is WNHNN and CDR2 SYGVQD (reference sequence). Trimming removed 4 bases from V and 2 bases from J, with 9 bases in between. This CDR3 contains 14 residues. The CDR3 DNA reads as TGCGCCAGCAGTGCACAGGGTCCCTACAATGAGCAGTTCTTC. Protein: CASSAQGPYNEQFF.

The chain uses TRBV7-6 and TRBJ2-2; the D is unclear. CDR3 length equals 16 residues. Germline CDR1 SGHVS, CDR2 FNYEAQ. V was clipped by 3 bases and J by 1 base, with 12 bases between them. DNA of the CDR3: TGTGCCAGCAGCTTTCAGAGACTTGGGAACACCGGGGAGCTGTTTTTT. Amino acid sequence: CASSFQRLGNTGELFF.

The chain uses TRBV11-3 and TRBJ2-1; 10 bases are shared with TRBD2. The V and J ends lost 4 bases and 7 bases, in that order; junction bases with no gene match: 10. Germline-derived CDR1 and CDR2 are SGHNT and YENEEA. The length of the CDR3 is 16 residues. The DNA of the CDR3 is TGTGCCAGCAGCTACATAGCGGGAGGAGTTTCAAATGAGCAGTTCTTC. Amino acid sequence: CASSYIAGGVSNEQFF.

The V gene is TRBV20-1, the J gene TRBJ1-5, with D hard to call. In germline, CDR1 is DFQATT, CDR2 SNEGSKA (reference sequence). The length of the CDR3 is 9 residues. Trimming removed 6 bases from V and 10 bases from J, with 7 bases in between. In nucleotides, the CDR3 is TGCAGTGCGGGCCTCCCCCAGCATTTT. Encoded protein: CSAGLPQHF.

The chain joins TRBV10-3 to TRBJ1-1, with TRBD1 matching 11 bases. J was trimmed by 4 bases and V by 6 bases; bases with no gene match: 10. This CDR3 has 16 residues. Per germline, CDR1 ENHRY and CDR2 SYGVKD. The CDR3 loop is CAISQSPGTGGTEAFF. The DNA for the CDR3 is TGTGCCATCAGCCAGAGCCCCGGGACAGGGGGCACTGAAGCTTTCTTT.

V usage is TRBV4-1 and J usage is TRBJ2-5; 8 nucleotides agree with TRBD2. V lost 6 bases and J lost 7; bases outside the gene matches: 16. Germline CDR1 is MGHRA and CDR2 is YSYEKL. The length of the CDR3 is 16 residues. As DNA, the CDR3 is TGCGCCAGCAGGCTGGACGAAGCCGGGAGCGGGGGGACCCAGTACTTC. It is translated as CASRLDEAGSGGTQYF.

The chain uses TRBV4-2 and TRBJ2-3; TRBD2 matches 9 bases. This CDR3 spans 18 amino acids. Germline V lookup: CDR1 LGHNA, CDR2 YNFKEQ. J lost 0 bases, V lost 7 bases, and 14 bases had no gene match. Written as DNA, the CDR3 is TGTGCCAGCACTTTTTCAGGGGTAGCGGGAGAGAGCACAGATACGCAGTATTTT. It yields the protein CASTFSGVAGESTDTQYF.

The genes are TRBV10-3 and TRBJ1-1; TRBD1 is a possible D gene (6 bases). Germline V gene sequence: CDR1 ENHRY, CDR2 SYGVKD. The V end lost 6 bases, the J end lost 2 bases, and 16 bases lay between the germline ends. The CDR3 extends over 15 amino acids. The CDR3 bases are TGTGCCATCAGGGGGATGGACAGTCTCAACACTGAAGCTTTCTTT. Protein sequence: CAIRGMDSLNTEAFF.